Described below is a single T cell receptor beta chain sequence and its context. As processed by the authors: Counts of nucleated cells, estimated from reference gene primer amplification, were obtained. Repertoires were generated with immunoSEQ multiplex PCR, while TCRdb's copy carries only in-frame clones and drops some. V and J calls plus clone size are reproduced from that table; the DNA served to infer D and trimming. This repertoire shows about 280,000 clones, approximately 85% found once; its top ten account for 9.5% to 12%. The data were taken from a study of blood T cell repertoires in COVID-19. Whole-study context: Collection of acute and convalescent COVID-19 samples took place in the United States, Italy and Spain. The cDNA or gDNA used as material had been derived from T cells, B-cell-depleted T cells, or PBMCs.

This CDR3 comprises 10 residues. The germline CDR1 and CDR2 sequences are SGHAT and FQNNGV. The V gene lost 8 bases and the J gene lost 12 bases, with 13 bases spanning the gap. V gene TRBV11-2 combines with J gene TRBJ1-1; D is possibly TRBD1 (5 bases). This sequence was found in a woman between 70 and 85 years old with acute or convalescent COVID-19. The sequenced material came from peripheral blood. The DNA for the CDR3 is TGTGCCAGCCGGGGGTCTCAACCTTTCTTT. Its translation is CASRGSQPFF. Variable domain in full (rest from reference TRBV11-2 and TRBJ1-1): EAGVAQSPRYKIIEKRQSVAFWCNPISGHATLYWYQQILGQGPKLLIQFQNNGVVDDSQLPKDRFSAERLKGVDSTLKIQPAKLEDSAVYLCASRGSQPFFGQGTRLTVV.